This TCR beta chain was observed in a study of cytotoxic CD8 clonotypes in ibrutinib-treated CLL. Findings of the study overall: At baseline, clonality was higher than in age-matched healthy donors and correlated with CD8+ counts. Sampling of sustained-remission and progressing patients occurred at differing times.

Assay: immunoSEQ multiplex PCR; the TCRdb copy retains only in-frame clones and omits some. The sample lists about 97,000 clones; 75% to 80% were seen once. As to this clone: Its antigen remains unknown.

Germline V lookup: CDR1 LNHDA, CDR2 SQIVND (reference sequence). The ends lost 9 bases at V and 2 bases at J; junction bases unmatched: 4. The CDR3 consists of 14 residues. The sequence was obtained from a human donor with chronic lymphocytic leukemia. Sequencing used PBMCs, obtained after 24 months of ibrutinib treatment. This rearrangement joins TRBV19 to TRBJ2-2; 9 nucleotides match TRBD1. The CDR3 spells CASRDRANTGELFF. The CDR3 DNA follows: TGTGCCAGCCGGGACAGGGCAAACACCGGGGAGCTGTTTTTT.